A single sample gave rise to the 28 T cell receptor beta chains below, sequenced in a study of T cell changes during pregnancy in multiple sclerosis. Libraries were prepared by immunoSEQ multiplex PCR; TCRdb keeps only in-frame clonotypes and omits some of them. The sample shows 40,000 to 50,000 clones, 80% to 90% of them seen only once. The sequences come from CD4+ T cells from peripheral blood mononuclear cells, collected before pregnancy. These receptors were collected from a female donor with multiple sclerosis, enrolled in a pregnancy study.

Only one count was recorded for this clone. CDR3 in amino acids: CASSPPLAGGQYEQYF. CDR3 nucleotides: TGTGCCAGCTCACCACCGCTAGCGGGAGGGCAGTACGAGCAGTACTTC. This chain joins TRBV18 and TRBJ2-7, with 12 bases lining up with TRBD2. The CDR3 length is 16 residues. Germline CDR1 is KGHSH and CDR2 is LQKENI. V was pared by 0 bases and J by 4 bases, with 4 bases of the junction left unmatched.

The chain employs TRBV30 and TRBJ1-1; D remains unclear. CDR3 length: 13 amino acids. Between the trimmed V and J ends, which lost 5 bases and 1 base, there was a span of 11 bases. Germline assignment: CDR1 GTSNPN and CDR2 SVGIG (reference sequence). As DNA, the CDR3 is TGTGCCTGGGCTAGATACGAGAACACTGAAGCTTTCTTT. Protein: CAWARYENTEAFF.

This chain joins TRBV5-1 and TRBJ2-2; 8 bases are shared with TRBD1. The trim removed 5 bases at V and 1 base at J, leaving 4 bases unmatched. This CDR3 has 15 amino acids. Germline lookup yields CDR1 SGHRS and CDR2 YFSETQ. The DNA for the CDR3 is TGCGCCAGCAGACCGGGACAGGAGAACACCGGGGAGCTGTTTTTT. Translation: CASRPGQENTGELFF.

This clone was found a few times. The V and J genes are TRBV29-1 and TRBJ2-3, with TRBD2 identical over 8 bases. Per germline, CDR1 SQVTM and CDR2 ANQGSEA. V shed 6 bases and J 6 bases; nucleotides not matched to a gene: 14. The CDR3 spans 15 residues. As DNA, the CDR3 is TGCAGCGTCTTGACCCCGGGACTAGGTCGGGATACGCAGTATTTT. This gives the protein CSVLTPGLGRDTQYF.

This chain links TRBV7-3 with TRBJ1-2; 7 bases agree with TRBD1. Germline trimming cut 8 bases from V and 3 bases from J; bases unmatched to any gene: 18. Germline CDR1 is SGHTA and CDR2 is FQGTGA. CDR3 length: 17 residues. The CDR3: CASVPRGGWAGDYGYTF. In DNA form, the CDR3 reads TGTGCCAGCGTCCCTCGAGGGGGCTGGGCAGGTGACTATGGCTACACCTTC. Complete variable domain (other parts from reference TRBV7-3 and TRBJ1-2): GAGVSQTPSNKVTEKGKYVELRCDPISGHTALYWYRQSLGQGPEFLIYFQGTGAADDSGLPNDRFFAVRPEGSVSTLKIQRTERGDSAVYLCASVPRGGWAGDYGYTFGSGTRLTVV.

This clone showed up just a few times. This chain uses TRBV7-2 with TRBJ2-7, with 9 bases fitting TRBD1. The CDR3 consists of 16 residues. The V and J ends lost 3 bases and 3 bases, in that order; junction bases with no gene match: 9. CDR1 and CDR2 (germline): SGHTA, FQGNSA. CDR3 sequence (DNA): TGTGCCAGCAGCTTCGGAGAACCGGGACAGGGCTACGAGCAGTACTTC. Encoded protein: CASSFGEPGQGYEQYF. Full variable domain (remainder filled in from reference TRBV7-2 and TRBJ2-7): GAGVSQSPSNKVTEKGKDVELRCDPISGHTALYWYRQSLGQGLEFLIYFQGNSAPDKSGLPSDRFSAERTGGSVSTLTIQRTQQEDSAVYLCASSFGEPGQGYEQYFGPGTRLTVT.

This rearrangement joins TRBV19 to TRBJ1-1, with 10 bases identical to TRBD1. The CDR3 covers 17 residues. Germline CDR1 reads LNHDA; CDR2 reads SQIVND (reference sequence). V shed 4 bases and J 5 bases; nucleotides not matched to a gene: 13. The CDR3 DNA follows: TGTGCCAGTAGTAAGACGGGACAGGGGTTTCGGTGGACTGAAGCTTTCTTT. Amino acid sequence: CASSKTGQGFRWTEAFF.

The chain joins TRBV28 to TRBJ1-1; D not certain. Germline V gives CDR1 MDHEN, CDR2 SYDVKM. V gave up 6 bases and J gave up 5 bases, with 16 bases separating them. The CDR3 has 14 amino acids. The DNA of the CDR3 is TGTGCCAGCAGACTCCCGGCGGGTTATACTGAAGCTTTCTTT. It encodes CASRLPAGYTEAFF.

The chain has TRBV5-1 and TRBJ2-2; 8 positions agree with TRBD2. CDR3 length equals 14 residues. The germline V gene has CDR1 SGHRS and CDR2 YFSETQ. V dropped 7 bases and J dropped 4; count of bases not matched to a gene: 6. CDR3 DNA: TGCGCCAGCTCGAGCGGGAGCGTCACCGGGGAGCTGTTTTTT. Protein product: CASSSGSVTGELFF.

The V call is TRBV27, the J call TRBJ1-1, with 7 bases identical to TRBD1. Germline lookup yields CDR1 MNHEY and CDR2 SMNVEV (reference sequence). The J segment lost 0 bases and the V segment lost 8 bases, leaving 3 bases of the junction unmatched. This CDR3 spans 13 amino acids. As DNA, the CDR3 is TGTGCCAGCGTGGACAGGATGAACACTGAAGCTTTCTTT. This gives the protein CASVDRMNTEAFF.

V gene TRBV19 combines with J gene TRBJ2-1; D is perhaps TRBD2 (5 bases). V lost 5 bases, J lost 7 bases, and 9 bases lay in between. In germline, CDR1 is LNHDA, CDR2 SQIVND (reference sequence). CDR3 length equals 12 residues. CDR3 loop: CASSPRRNEQFF. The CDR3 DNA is TGTGCCAGTAGTCCCCGGAGGAATGAGCAGTTCTTC.

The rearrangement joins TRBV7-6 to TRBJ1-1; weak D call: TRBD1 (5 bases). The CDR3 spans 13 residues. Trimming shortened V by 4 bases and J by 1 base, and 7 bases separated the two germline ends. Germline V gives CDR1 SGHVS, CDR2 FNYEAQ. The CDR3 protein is CASSYDRNTEAFF. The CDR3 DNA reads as TGTGCCAGCAGCTACGACAGGAACACTGAAGCTTTCTTT.

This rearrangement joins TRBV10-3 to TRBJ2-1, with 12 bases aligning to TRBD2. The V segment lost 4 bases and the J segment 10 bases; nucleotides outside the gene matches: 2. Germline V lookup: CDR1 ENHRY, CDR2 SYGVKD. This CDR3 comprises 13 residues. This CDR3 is CAISGGTSGEQFF. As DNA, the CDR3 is TGTGCCATCAGTGGGGGGACTAGCGGGGAGCAGTTCTTC.

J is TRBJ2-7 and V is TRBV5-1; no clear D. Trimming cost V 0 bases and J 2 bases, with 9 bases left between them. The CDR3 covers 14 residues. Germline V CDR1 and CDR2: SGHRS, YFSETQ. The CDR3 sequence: CASSLELFTYEQYF. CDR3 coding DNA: TGCGCCAGCAGCTTGGAACTATTCACCTACGAGCAGTACTTC.

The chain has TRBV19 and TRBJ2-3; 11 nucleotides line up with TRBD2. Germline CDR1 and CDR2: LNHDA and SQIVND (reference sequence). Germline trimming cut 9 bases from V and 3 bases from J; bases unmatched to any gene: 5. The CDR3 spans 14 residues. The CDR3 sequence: CASGRTSGTDTQYF. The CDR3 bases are TGTGCCAGCGGTCGGACTAGCGGGACAGATACGCAGTATTTT.

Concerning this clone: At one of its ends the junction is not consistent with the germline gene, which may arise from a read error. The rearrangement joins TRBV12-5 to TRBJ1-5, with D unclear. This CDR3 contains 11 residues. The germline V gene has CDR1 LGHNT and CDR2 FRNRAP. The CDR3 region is CASGLGLRVSF. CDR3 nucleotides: TGTGCTAGTGGTTTGGGTCTTCGGGTTTCTTTT.

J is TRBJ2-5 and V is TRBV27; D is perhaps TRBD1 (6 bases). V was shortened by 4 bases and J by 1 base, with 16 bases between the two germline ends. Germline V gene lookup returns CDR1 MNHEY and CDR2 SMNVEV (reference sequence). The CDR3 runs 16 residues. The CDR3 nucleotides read TGTGCCAGCAGTTACATAGCTACAGGGCTCCAAGAGACCCAGTACTTC. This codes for CASSYIATGLQETQYF.

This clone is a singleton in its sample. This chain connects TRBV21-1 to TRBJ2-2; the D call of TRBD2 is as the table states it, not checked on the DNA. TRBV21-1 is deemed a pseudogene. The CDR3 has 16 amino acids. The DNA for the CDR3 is TGTGCCAGCAGCAAAAGGACTAGCGGGAGTCCCGGGGAGCTGTTTTTT. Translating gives CASSKRTSGSPGELFF.

The CDR3 DNA sequence: TGTGCCAGCTCACCAGATACAGACTCCTACGAGCAGTACTTC. Translation gives CASSPDTDSYEQYF. The chain couples TRBV18 to TRBJ2-7; D ambiguous. Trimming shortened V by 2 bases and J by 0 bases, and 8 bases separated the two germline ends. The CDR3 spans 14 residues. Germline CDR1 reads KGHSH; CDR2 reads LQKENI.

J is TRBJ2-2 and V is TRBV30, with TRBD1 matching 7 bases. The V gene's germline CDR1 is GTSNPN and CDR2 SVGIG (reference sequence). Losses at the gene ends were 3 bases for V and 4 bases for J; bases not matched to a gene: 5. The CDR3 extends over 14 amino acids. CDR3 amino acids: CAWRGSGGTGELFF. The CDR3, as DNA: TGTGCCTGGAGAGGTTCAGGGGGCACCGGGGAGCTGTTTTTT.

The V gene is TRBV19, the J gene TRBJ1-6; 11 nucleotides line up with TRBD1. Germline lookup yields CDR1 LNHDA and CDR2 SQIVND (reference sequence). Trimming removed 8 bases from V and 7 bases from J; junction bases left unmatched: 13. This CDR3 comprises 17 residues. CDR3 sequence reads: CASRRGPGQGENSPLHF. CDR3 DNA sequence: TGTGCCAGTCGAAGGGGTCCGGGACAGGGGGAGAATTCACCCCTCCACTTT. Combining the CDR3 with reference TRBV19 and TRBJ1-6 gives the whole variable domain DGGITQSPKYLFRKEGQNVTLSCEQNLNHDAMYWYRQDPGQGLRLIYYSQIVNDFQKGDIAEGYSVSREKKESFPLTVTSAQKNPTAFYLCASRRGPGQGENSPLHFGNGTRLTVT.

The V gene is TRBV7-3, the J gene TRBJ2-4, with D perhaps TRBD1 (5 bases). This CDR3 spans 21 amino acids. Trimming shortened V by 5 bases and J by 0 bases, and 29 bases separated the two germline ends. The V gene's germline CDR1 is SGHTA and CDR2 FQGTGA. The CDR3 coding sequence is TGTGCCAGCAGCCAAGACCGGACGGACACTTGGACCCACGAAGCCAAAAACATTCAGTACTTC. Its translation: CASSQDRTDTWTHEAKNIQYF.

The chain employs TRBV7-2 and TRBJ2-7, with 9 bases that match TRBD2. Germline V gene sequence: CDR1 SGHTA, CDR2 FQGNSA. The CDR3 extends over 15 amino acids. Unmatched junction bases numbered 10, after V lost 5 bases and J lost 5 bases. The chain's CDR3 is CASSLQAGLADEQYF. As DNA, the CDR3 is TGTGCCAGCAGCCTTCAAGCGGGACTAGCAGACGAGCAGTACTTC.

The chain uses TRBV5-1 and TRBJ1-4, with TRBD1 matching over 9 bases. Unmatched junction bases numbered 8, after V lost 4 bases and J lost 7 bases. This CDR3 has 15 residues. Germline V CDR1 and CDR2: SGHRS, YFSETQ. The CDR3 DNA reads TGCGCCAGCAGCCCGCAACCGGGACAGGGTGAAAAACTGTTTTTT. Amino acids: CASSPQPGQGEKLFF.

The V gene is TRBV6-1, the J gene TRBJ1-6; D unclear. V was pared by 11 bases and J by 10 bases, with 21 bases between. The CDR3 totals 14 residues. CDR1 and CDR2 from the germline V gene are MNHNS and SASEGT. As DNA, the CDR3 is TGTGCCGGTACTCCAGGCCTTCCGGGATCACCCCTCCACTTT. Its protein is CAGTPGLPGSPLHF.

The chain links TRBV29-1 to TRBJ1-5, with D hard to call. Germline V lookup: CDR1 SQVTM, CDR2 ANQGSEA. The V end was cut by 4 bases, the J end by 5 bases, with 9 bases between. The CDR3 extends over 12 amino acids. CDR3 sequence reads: CSVGGGDQPQHF. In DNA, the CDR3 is TGCAGCGTTGGGGGAGGAGATCAGCCCCAGCATTTT.

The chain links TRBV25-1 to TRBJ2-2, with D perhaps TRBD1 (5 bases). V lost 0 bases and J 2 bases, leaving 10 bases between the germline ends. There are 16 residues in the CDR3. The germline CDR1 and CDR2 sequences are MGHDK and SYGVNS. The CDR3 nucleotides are TGTGCCAGCAGTGAATATTACAGGATCAACACCGGGGAGCTGTTTTTT. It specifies CASSEYYRINTGELFF. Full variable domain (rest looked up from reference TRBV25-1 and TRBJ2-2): EADIYQTPRYLVIGTGKKITLECSQTMGHDKMYWYQQDPGMELHLIHYSYGVNSTEKGDLSSESTVSRIRTEHFPLTLESARPSHTSQYLCASSEYYRINTGELFFGEGSRLTVL.

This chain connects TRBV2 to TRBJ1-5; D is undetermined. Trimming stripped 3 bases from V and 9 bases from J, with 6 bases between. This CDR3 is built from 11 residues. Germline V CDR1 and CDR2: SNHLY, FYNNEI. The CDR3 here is CASSDGGPQHF. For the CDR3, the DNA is TGTGCCAGCAGTGATGGCGGGCCCCAGCATTTT.